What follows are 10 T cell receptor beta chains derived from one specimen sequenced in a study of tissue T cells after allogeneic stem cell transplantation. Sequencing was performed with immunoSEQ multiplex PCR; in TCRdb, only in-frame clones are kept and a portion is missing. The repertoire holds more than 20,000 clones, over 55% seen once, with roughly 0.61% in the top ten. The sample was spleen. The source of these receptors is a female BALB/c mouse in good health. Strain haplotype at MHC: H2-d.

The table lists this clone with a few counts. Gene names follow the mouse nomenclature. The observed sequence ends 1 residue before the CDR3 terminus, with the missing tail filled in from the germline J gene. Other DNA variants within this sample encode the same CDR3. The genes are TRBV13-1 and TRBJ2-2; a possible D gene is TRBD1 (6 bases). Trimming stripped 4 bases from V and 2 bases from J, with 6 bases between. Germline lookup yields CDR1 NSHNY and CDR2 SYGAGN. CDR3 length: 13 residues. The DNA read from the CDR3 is TGTGCCAGCAGTCAGGGGAACACCGGGCAGCTCTAC. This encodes CASSQGNTGQLY. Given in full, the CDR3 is CASSQGNTGQLYF.

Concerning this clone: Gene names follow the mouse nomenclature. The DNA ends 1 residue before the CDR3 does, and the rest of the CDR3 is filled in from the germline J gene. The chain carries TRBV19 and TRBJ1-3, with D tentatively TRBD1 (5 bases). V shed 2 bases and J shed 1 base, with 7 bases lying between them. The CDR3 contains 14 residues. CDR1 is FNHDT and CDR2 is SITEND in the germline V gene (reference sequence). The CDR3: CASSMEGSGNTLYF. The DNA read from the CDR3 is TGTGCCAGCAGTATGGAGGGGTCTGGAAATACGCTCTAT.

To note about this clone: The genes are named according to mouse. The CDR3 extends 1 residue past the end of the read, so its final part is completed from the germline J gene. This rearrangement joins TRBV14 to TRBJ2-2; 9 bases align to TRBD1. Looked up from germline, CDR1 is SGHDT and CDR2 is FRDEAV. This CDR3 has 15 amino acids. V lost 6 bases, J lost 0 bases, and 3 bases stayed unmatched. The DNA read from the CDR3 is TGTGCCAGCACCCGGACAGGGGCAAACACCGGGCAGCTCTAC. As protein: CASTRTGANTGQLY. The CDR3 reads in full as CASTRTGANTGQLYF.

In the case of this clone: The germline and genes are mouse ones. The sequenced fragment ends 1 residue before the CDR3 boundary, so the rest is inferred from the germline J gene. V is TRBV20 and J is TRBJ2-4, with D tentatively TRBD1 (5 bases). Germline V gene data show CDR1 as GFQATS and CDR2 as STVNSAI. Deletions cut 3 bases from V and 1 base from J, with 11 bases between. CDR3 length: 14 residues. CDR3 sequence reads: CGASWTKGQNTLYF. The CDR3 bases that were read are TGTGGTGCTAGCTGGACAAAGGGTCAAAACACCTTGTAC.

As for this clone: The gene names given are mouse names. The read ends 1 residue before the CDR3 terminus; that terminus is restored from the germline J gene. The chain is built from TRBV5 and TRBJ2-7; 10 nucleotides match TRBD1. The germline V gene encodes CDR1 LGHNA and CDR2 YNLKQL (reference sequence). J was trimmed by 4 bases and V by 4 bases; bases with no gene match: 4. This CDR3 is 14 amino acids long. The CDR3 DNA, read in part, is TGTGCCAGCAGCCCCGGGACAGGGGAGTATGAACAGTAC. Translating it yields CASSPGTGEYEQY. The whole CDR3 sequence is CASSPGTGEYEQYF.

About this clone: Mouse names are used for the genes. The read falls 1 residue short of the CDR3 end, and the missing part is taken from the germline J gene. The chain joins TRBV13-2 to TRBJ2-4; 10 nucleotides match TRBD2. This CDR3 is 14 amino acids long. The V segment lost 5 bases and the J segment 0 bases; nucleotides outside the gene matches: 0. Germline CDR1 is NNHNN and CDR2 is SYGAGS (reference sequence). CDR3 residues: CASGLGGSQNTLYF. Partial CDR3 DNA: TGTGCCAGCGGACTGGGGGGGAGTCAAAACACCTTGTAC.

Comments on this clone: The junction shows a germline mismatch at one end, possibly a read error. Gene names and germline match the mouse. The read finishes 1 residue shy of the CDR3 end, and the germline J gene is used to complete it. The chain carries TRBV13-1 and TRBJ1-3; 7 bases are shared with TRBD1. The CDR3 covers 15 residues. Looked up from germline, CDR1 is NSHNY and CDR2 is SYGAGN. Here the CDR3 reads CAGSHRGPSGNTLYF. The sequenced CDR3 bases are TGTGCCGGCAGTCACAGGGGCCCTTCTGGAAATACGCTCTAT.

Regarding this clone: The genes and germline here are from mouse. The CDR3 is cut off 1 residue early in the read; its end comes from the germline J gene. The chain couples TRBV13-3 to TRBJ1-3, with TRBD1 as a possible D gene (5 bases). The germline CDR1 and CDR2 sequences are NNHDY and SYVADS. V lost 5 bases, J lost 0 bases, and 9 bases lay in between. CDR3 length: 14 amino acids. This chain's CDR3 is CASRTDNSGNTLYF. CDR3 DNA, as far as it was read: TGTGCCAGCAGGACAGATAATTCTGGAAATACGCTCTAT.

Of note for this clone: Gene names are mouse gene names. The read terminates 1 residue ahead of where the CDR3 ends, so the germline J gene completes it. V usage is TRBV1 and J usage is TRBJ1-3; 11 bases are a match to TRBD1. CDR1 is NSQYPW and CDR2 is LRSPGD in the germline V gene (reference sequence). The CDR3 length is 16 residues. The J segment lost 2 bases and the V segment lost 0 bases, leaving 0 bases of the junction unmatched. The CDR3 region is CTCSAEDRGPGNTLYF. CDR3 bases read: TGCACCTGCAGTGCAGAGGACAGGGGGCCTGGAAATACGCTCTAT.

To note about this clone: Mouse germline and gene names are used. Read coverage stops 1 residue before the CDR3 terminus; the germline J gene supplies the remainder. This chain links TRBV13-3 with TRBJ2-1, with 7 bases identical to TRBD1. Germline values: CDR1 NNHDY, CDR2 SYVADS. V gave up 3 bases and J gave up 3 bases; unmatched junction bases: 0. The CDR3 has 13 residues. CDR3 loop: CASSGDSYAEQFF. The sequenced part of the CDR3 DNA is TGTGCCAGCAGTGGGGACAGCTATGCTGAGCAGTTC.